One sample yielded the 17 T cell receptor beta chains listed below, sequenced in a study of shared clonotypes between healthy human individuals. The data were produced by immunoSEQ multiplex PCR, yet TCRdb's version contains in-frame clones alone and is incomplete. The sample contains tens of thousands of clones, about 64% of which appear only once. Sequencing used memory CD8+ T cells sorted from blood. Described subset: CD45RO+ cells pooled with CCR7-negative TemRA cells. These receptor sequences come from a man aged 30 to 39 in good health.

CDR3 sequence: CASSAGTSGSGANVLTF. The DNA for the CDR3 is TGTGCCAGCAGTGCCGGGACTAGCGGCTCTGGGGCCAACGTCCTGACTTTC. This chain uses TRBV6-4 with TRBJ2-6; TRBD2 agrees at 11 bases. Germline CDR1 MRHNA, CDR2 SNTAGT. J lost 0 bases, V lost 4 bases, and 2 bases had no gene match. The CDR3 spans 17 residues.

The chain recombines TRBV2 with TRBJ2-7; D is possibly TRBD2 (6 bases). The length of the CDR3 is 14 residues. The germline V gene encodes CDR1 SNHLY and CDR2 FYNNEI. Trimming removed 4 bases at V and 4 bases at J, with 14 bases between. CDR3 in DNA: TGTGCCAGCAGTGGGACTACGAAAGTGTACGAGCAGTACTTC. This translates into CASSGTTKVYEQYF.

Comments on this clone: Other DNA sequences in the sample encode the same CDR3. V and J are TRBV19 and TRBJ2-3; D is uncertain. The germline V gene encodes CDR1 LNHDA and CDR2 SQIVND (reference sequence). V lost 6 bases, J lost 0 bases, and 4 bases lay in between. The CDR3 has 12 residues. The DNA of the CDR3 is TGTGCCAGTAGCCAAAGCACAGATACGCAGTATTTT. Its protein is CASSQSTDTQYF.

The chain recombines TRBV28 with TRBJ2-7, with TRBD1 matching 9 bases. CDR3 length: 15 residues. Trimming took 5 bases from V and 1 from J; bases not matched to a gene: 6. Germline V gene sequence: CDR1 MDHEN, CDR2 SYDVKM. As DNA, the CDR3 is TGTGCCAGCAGTCCCGGACAGGGGATATCCTACGAGCAGTACTTC. It is translated as CASSPGQGISYEQYF.

The genes are TRBV5-1 and TRBJ2-3; 11 bases fit TRBD2. V lost 3 bases, J lost 2 bases, and 2 bases stayed unmatched. The CDR3 runs 15 residues. The V gene's germline CDR1 is SGHRS and CDR2 YFSETQ. The CDR3 is CASSSGLAATDTQYF. The CDR3 coding sequence is TGCGCCAGCAGCTCGGGACTAGCGGCCACAGATACGCAGTATTTT.

The genes are TRBV11-2 and TRBJ2-5; D not resolved. This CDR3 is built from 14 residues. In germline, CDR1 is SGHAT, CDR2 FQNNGV. Between the trimmed V and J ends, which lost 1 base and 4 bases, there was a span of 10 bases. CDR3 in DNA: TGTGCCAGCAGCTTAGGCTCCCGCCCAGAGACCCAGTACTTC. Protein product: CASSLGSRPETQYF.

This clone was picked up a small number of times. This chain links TRBV10-1 with TRBJ2-7; D may be TRBD1 (5 bases). The ends were cut back, 3 bases at V and 6 bases at J, with 18 bases in the middle. This CDR3 has 15 residues. In germline, CDR1 is WNHNN, CDR2 SYGVQD (reference sequence). The CDR3 region has the DNA TGCGCCAGCAGTGACAATAGCAGGGAACTCGGCGAGCAGTACTTC. This sequence encodes CASSDNSRELGEQYF.

This clone was recorded only once. The CDR3 DNA follows: TGTGCCTGGAGTCAATCGGAGTACACTGAAGCTTTCTTT. Translating it yields CAWSQSEYTEAFF. The chain recombines TRBV30 with TRBJ1-1, with unresolved D. Trimming removed 2 bases at V and 3 bases at J, with 10 bases between. The CDR3 contains 13 residues. Germline CDR1 reads GTSNPN; CDR2 reads SVGIG (reference sequence).

The rearrangement uses TRBV7-2 and TRBJ2-7, with TRBD2 matching over 8 bases. Germline assignment: CDR1 SGHTA and CDR2 FQGNSA. V lost 0 bases, J lost 6 bases, and 13 bases stayed unmatched. The CDR3 is made up of 17 amino acids. The CDR3 nucleotides read TGTGCCAGCAGCTTAGCCGCCCCTACAGGCGGGAGGCCCGAGCAGTACTTC. Translated: CASSLAAPTGGRPEQYF.

This chain uses TRBV2 with TRBJ2-7; maybe TRBD1 (6 bases). The V end lost 3 bases, the J end lost 3 bases, and 12 bases lay between the germline ends. Germline-derived CDR1 and CDR2 are SNHLY and FYNNEI. CDR3 length: 14 residues. The CDR3 bases are TGTGCCAGCAGTGAGGGTCAGGGGAACTACGAGCAGTACTTC. Its protein is CASSEGQGNYEQYF.

At least ten counts were recorded for this clone. The chain couples TRBV27 to TRBJ2-7; a possible D gene is TRBD2 (5 bases). The CDR3 covers 12 residues. V was cut by 5 bases and J by 2 bases, with 7 bases left in between. Germline V gives CDR1 MNHEY, CDR2 SMNVEV (reference sequence). The CDR3, as DNA: TGTGCCAGCAGTCCGGGGACCTACGAGCAGTACTTC. Translation gives CASSPGTYEQYF.

The J gene is TRBJ2-1, the V gene TRBV4-2; D ambiguous. The length of the CDR3 is 14 residues. CDR1 is LGHNA and CDR2 is YNFKEQ in the germline V gene. The V gene lost 0 bases and the J gene lost 5 bases, with 8 bases spanning the gap. The CDR3 DNA reads TGTGCCAGCAGCCAAGAGGGGAAGAACAATGAGCAGTTCTTC. It yields the protein CASSQEGKNNEQFF.

The V call is TRBV7-9, the J call TRBJ2-2; D unresolved. This CDR3 has 15 residues. Per germline, CDR1 SEHNR and CDR2 FQNEAQ (reference sequence). V was trimmed by 5 bases and J by 8 bases, leaving 18 bases between them. The CDR3 loop reads CASSPILLGSGELFF. For the CDR3, the DNA is TGTGCCAGCAGCCCAATCCTTTTGGGTTCTGGGGAGCTGTTTTTT.

CDR3 sequence reads: CASSLDTRIPHNEQFF. The CDR3 coding sequence is TGTGCCAGCAGCTTAGACACTAGAATTCCGCACAATGAGCAGTTCTTC. J is TRBJ2-1 and V is TRBV11-2, with D possibly being TRBD2 (5 bases). Germline V gene data show CDR1 as SGHAT and CDR2 as FQNNGV. This CDR3 region has 16 residues. With 0 bases removed from V and 5 bases from J, the gap between germline ends came to 14 bases.

The CDR3 sequence is CASSRISGANVLTF. CDR3 bases: TGCGCCAGCAGCCGTATCTCTGGGGCCAACGTCCTGACTTTC. This chain uses TRBV4-1 with TRBJ2-6; D unresolved. The CDR3 sequence is 14 residues long. Germline assignment: CDR1 MGHRA and CDR2 YSYEKL. V was cut by 4 bases and J by 0 bases, with 4 bases left in between.

V gene TRBV5-4 combines with J gene TRBJ2-3; unclear D gene. Germline V CDR1 and CDR2: SGHNT, YYREEE (reference sequence). This CDR3 spans 12 amino acids. V was trimmed by 5 bases and J by 3 bases, leaving 7 bases between them. The CDR3 is CASRGLTDTQYF. Written as DNA, the CDR3 is TGTGCCAGCAGGGGGTTGACAGATACGCAGTATTTT.

This clone has a count of ten or more. The chain recombines TRBV7-2 with TRBJ2-1; TRBD2 aligns across 7 bases. Germline trimming cut 6 bases from V and 7 bases from J; bases unmatched to any gene: 12. Germline loops: CDR1 SGHTA, CDR2 FQGNSA. The CDR3 loop spans 15 amino acids. CDR3 in amino acids: CASSPPDAGANEQFF. The DNA of the CDR3 is TGTGCCAGCAGTCCACCGGACGCGGGAGCTAATGAGCAGTTCTTC.